The 14 T cell receptor beta chains below were found in one sample sequenced in a study of shared clonotypes between healthy human individuals. Clones were sequenced by immunoSEQ multiplex PCR, and TCRdb holds only the in-frame ones, with some missing. The data show 850,000 to 1,100,000 clones, roughly 80% seen once. Sequenced: memory CD4+ T cells from PBMCs. Subset defined: CD45RA-negative fraction. These receptors were collected from a man in his late teens or twenties in good health. Some clones in this sample may be carry-over from other donors' samples.

Note on this clone: With a much larger clone just one base away, this may be a read error. CDR3 sequence: CASSTDRLAGDWYEQYF. CDR3 sequence (DNA): TGTGCCAGCAGCACGGATAGGCTAGCGGGAGATTGGTACGAGCAGTACTTC. The rearrangement links TRBV5-6 to TRBJ2-5; the match to TRBD2 covers 10 bases. The DNA end lines up better with TRBJ2-7; the J call may be wrong. The CDR3 covers 17 residues. From germline, CDR1 is SGHDT and CDR2 YYEEEE.

The V call is TRBV28, the J call TRBJ1-3; D unresolved. The CDR3 is 14 amino acids. CDR1 and CDR2 from the germline V gene are MDHEN and SYDVKM. Trimming removed 6 bases from V and 6 bases from J, with 15 bases in between. CDR3 sequence reads: CASSRRTGQNTIYF. CDR3 DNA sequence: TGTGCCAGCAGCCGACGGACCGGGCAAAACACCATATATTTT.

The CDR3 DNA sequence: TGTGCCAGCAGTCTCACTAGCGGGAGATACACCGGGGAGCTGTTTTTT. Protein sequence: CASSLTSGRYTGELFF. J is TRBJ2-2 and V is TRBV27; the match to TRBD2 covers 11 bases. Trimming took 5 bases from V and 3 from J; bases not matched to a gene: 5. Germline V lookup: CDR1 MNHEY, CDR2 SMNVEV (reference sequence). The CDR3 is made up of 16 amino acids.

This chain joins TRBV7-7 and TRBJ2-3, with 7 bases matching TRBD1. V shed 5 bases, J shed 1 base, and the junction held 6 bases outside the gene matches. Germline assignment: CDR1 SSHAT and CDR2 FNYEAQ (reference sequence). The CDR3 covers 15 residues. The CDR3: CASSLDRAGTDTQYF. CDR3 bases: TGTGCCAGCAGCCTCGACAGGGCAGGCACAGATACGCAGTATTTT.

The chain carries TRBV11-2 and TRBJ2-2, with 7 nucleotides matching TRBD2. V shed 7 bases and J 6 bases; nucleotides not matched to a gene: 20. The V gene's germline CDR1 is SGHAT and CDR2 FQNNGV. The CDR3 loop spans 18 amino acids. The CDR3 nucleotides are TGTGCCAGCACCGGGGAGGGGCGGGTCTCCCGTCGGCCCGGGGAGCTGTTTTTT. Amino acid sequence: CASTGEGRVSRRPGELFF.

The V gene is TRBV9, the J gene TRBJ2-2; TRBD2 is a possible D gene (6 bases). Germline assignment: CDR1 SGDLS and CDR2 YYNGEE. V gave up 4 bases and J gave up 6 bases, with 19 bases separating them. This CDR3 region has 16 residues. CDR3: CASSPRLDLKPGELFF. CDR3 bases: TGTGCCAGCAGCCCAAGACTAGACCTTAAGCCCGGGGAGCTGTTTTTT.

V and J are TRBV5-5 and TRBJ1-5, with TRBD1 identical over 9 bases. The trim removed 4 bases at V and 0 bases at J, leaving 8 bases unmatched. CDR1 is SGHKS and CDR2 is YYEKEE in the germline V gene (reference sequence). The CDR3 runs 17 residues. The CDR3: CASSQLPGQGSNQPQHF. CDR3 sequence (DNA): TGTGCCAGCAGCCAACTTCCGGGACAGGGTAGCAATCAGCCCCAGCATTTT.

The chain employs TRBV5-4 and TRBJ2-2; D not resolved. In germline, CDR1 is SGHNT, CDR2 YYREEE (reference sequence). Trimming left V 1 base short and J 5 bases short, with 15 bases between. The CDR3 loop spans 16 amino acids. The CDR3 loop reads CASSLPPVGRTGELFF. The CDR3 DNA follows: TGTGCCAGCAGCTTGCCTCCGGTGGGTAGAACCGGGGAGCTGTTTTTT.

CDR3 amino acids: CASSSLGDQPQHF. DNA of the CDR3: TGTGCCAGCAGCTCCCTGGGAGATCAGCCCCAGCATTTT. This rearrangement joins TRBV7-3 to TRBJ1-5, with D uncertain. Germline CDR1 is SGHTA and CDR2 is FQGTGA. This CDR3 comprises 13 residues. The germline V and J ends were trimmed by 4 bases and 5 bases, with 9 bases remaining between them.

J is TRBJ1-1 and V is TRBV7-9; D gene ambiguous. V lost 5 bases, J lost 1 base, and 11 bases lay in between. The CDR3 length is 14 residues. Germline values: CDR1 SEHNR, CDR2 FQNEAQ (reference sequence). The CDR3 reads CASSLVSSNTEAFF. The CDR3 nucleotides read TGTGCCAGCAGCCTCGTTTCCTCGAACACTGAAGCTTTCTTT.

CDR3 sequence reads: CASSTWHRAEGETQYF. In nucleotides, the CDR3 is TGCGCCAGCAGCACGTGGCATAGGGCCGAAGGGGAGACCCAGTACTTC. This chain joins TRBV5-1 and TRBJ2-5; D is unresolved. Deletions cut 4 bases from V and 5 bases from J, with 21 bases between. This CDR3 is 16 amino acids long. Germline V gives CDR1 SGHRS, CDR2 YFSETQ.

J is TRBJ2-1 and V is TRBV7-2; the D gene is possibly TRBD2 (6 bases). This CDR3 is built from 16 residues. Germline V gene data show CDR1 as SGHTA and CDR2 as FQGNSA. The V end lost 3 bases, the J end lost 0 bases, and 12 bases lay between the germline ends. CDR3 in DNA: TGTGCCAGCAGCTTGCTAGCGCCGAGCTCCTACAATGAGCAGTTCTTC. Translating gives CASSLLAPSSYNEQFF.

V is TRBV5-1 and J is TRBJ2-7; the D is unclear. The length of the CDR3 is 16 residues. Looked up from germline, CDR1 is SGHRS and CDR2 is YFSETQ. Trimming removed 2 bases at V and 2 bases at J, with 17 bases between. CDR3 in amino acids: CASSFPPEGKPYEQYF. Written as DNA, the CDR3 is TGCGCCAGCAGCTTCCCCCCCGAAGGGAAGCCCTACGAGCAGTACTTC.

This chain uses TRBV18 with TRBJ2-7; perhaps TRBD2 as D (5 bases). CDR3 length equals 12 residues. Germline V gene lookup returns CDR1 KGHSH and CDR2 LQKENI. V lost 0 bases, J lost 10 bases, and 10 bases lay in between. CDR3 DNA sequence: TGTGCCAGCTCACCACCTCGGGGATCCCAGTACTTC. Amino acids: CASSPPRGSQYF.